This section outlines one T cell receptor beta chain sequence together with its context. This specimen belongs to a study of blood T cell repertoires in COVID-19. Assay used: immunoSEQ multiplex PCR; TCRdb lists only in-frame clones, some missing. The sample carries more than 150,000 clones, about nine tenths recorded once. Trimming took 5 bases from V and 6 from J; bases not matched to a gene: 3. There are 14 residues in the CDR3. CDR1 is LGHDT, CDR2 YNNKEL, per germline (reference sequence). Sample: peripheral blood. This clonotype was obtained from a middle-aged man with acute or convalescent COVID-19. The chain couples TRBV3-1 (or the pseudogene TRBV3-2) to TRBJ1-4; TRBD1 agrees at 10 bases. The CDR3 loop reads CASSYGTGDEKLFF. The DNA for the CDR3 is TGTGCCAGCAGCTACGGGACAGGGGATGAAAAACTGTTTTTT.